The entry below describes one T cell receptor (beta chain). This sample is part of a study of T cell responses to AZD1222 COVID-19 vaccine. The J segment lost 13 bases and the V segment lost 5 bases, leaving 8 bases of the junction unmatched. The germline CDR1 and CDR2 sequences are SGHTS and YDEGEE. This CDR3 has 12 residues. This table comes from immunoSEQ multiplex PCR, and its TCRdb copy is limited to in-frame clones, with some not included. This table has some 190,000 clones, roughly nine tenths appearing once. The receptor comes from an adult who received the AZD1222 COVID-19 vaccine. The rearrangement joins TRBV5-8 to TRBJ1-2; 10 bases line up with TRBD1. The starting material was peripheral blood, obtained 28 days after the second AZD1222 dose. CDR3 loop: CASSRTGGVGTF. DNA of the CDR3: TGTGCCAGCAGTCGGACAGGGGGAGTCGGCACCTTC. Full variable domain (remainder filled in from reference TRBV5-8 and TRBJ1-2): EAGVTQSPTHLIKTRGQQATLRCSPISGHTSVYWYQQALGLGLQFLLWYDEGEERNRGNFPPRFSGRQFPNYSSELNVNALELEDSALYLCASSRTGGVGTFGSGTRLTVV.